Listed here are 14 T cell receptor beta chains from one sample, sequenced in a study of T cell responses to AZD1222 COVID-19 vaccine. Only in-frame clones appear in the TCRdb table, and some are missing; sequencing was by immunoSEQ multiplex PCR. The data contain 100,000 to 150,000 clones, around 90% of them singletons. The sequencing used peripheral blood, collected on day 0 of AZD1222 vaccination. Receptors originate from an adult in good health.

This clone was counted a single time. The chain is built from TRBV9 and TRBJ1-5; D is possibly TRBD1 (5 bases). The V end was cut by 1 base, the J end by 6 bases, with 14 bases between. CDR1 SGDLS and CDR2 YYNGEE come from the germline V gene. The CDR3 has 15 residues. This CDR3 is CASSVIIRERQPQHF. As DNA, the CDR3 is TGTGCCAGCAGCGTAATCATCAGGGAGCGTCAGCCCCAGCATTTT.

This clone has only one observation. The gene calls are TRBV11-2 and TRBJ2-3, with a possible D match to TRBD2 (6 bases). This CDR3 region has 17 residues. V lost 1 base, J lost 0 bases, and 14 bases lay in between. Germline values: CDR1 SGHAT, CDR2 FQNNGV. CDR3 nucleotides: TGTGCCAGCAGCTTAGTATCAGCGGGTATTAGCACAGATACGCAGTATTTT. This codes for CASSLVSAGISTDTQYF. The full variable domain, rest sourced from reference TRBV11-2 and TRBJ2-3, is EAGVAQSPRYKIIEKRQSVAFWCNPISGHATLYWYQQILGQGPKLLIQFQNNGVVDDSQLPKDRFSAERLKGVDSTLKIQPAKLEDSAVYLCASSLVSAGISTDTQYFGPGTRLTVL.

V usage is TRBV6-1 and J usage is TRBJ1-2, with 7 bases that match TRBD1. V was clipped by 2 bases and J by 0 bases; unmatched bases: 9. CDR1 and CDR2 (germline): MNHNS, SASEGT. The length of the CDR3 is 17 residues. CDR3 coding DNA: TGTGCCAGCAGTGAACCGACCGAGGGGGCTTCTAACTATGGCTACACCTTC. This sequence encodes CASSEPTEGASNYGYTF.

The V and J genes are TRBV5-4 and TRBJ1-2; D not resolved. The CDR3 length is 13 residues. The germline gives CDR1 SGHNT, CDR2 YYREEE (reference sequence). The germline V and J ends were trimmed by 0 bases and 2 bases, with 5 bases remaining between them. DNA for the CDR3: TGTGCCAGCAGCTTGGACAGAAACTATGGCTACACCTTC. Protein product: CASSLDRNYGYTF.

J is TRBJ2-7 and V is TRBV6-2 or TRBV6-3; 10 bases map to TRBD2. This CDR3 is 15 amino acids long. V was pared by 2 bases and J by 4 bases, with 5 bases of the junction left unmatched. Per germline, CDR1 MNHEY and CDR2 SVGEGT. CDR3 sequence reads: CASSYSGRARYEQYF. The CDR3 bases are TGTGCCAGCAGTTACAGCGGGAGGGCCAGGTACGAGCAGTACTTC.

The V gene is TRBV19, the J gene TRBJ2-7; TRBD1 aligns across 7 bases. CDR3 length: 13 amino acids. The germline V gene has CDR1 LNHDA and CDR2 SQIVND (reference sequence). V trimming: 8 bases; J trimming: 5 bases; junction bases outside the gene matches: 9. The CDR3 coding sequence is TGTGCCAGTCGGACGGGACAGTCGAACGAGCAGTACTTC. Translating it yields CASRTGQSNEQYF.

This sequence joins TRBV6-2 or TRBV6-3 and TRBJ2-3; D gene unclear. V gave up 6 bases and J gave up 0 bases, with 7 bases separating them. This CDR3 region has 13 residues. CDR1 is MNHEY and CDR2 is SVGEGT in the germline V gene. The DNA for the CDR3 is TGTGCCAGCAGACCTACTAGCACAGATACGCAGTATTTT. Its translation is CASRPTSTDTQYF.

V gene TRBV14 combines with J gene TRBJ2-1; D gene uncertain. Looked up from germline, CDR1 is SGHDN and CDR2 is FVKESK. The CDR3 has 11 residues. V was pared by 5 bases and J by 4 bases, with 3 bases between. CDR3 nucleotide sequence: TGTGCCAGCAGCTTGTACAATGAGCAGTTCTTC. Its protein product is CASSLYNEQFF.

With respect to this clone: Distinct nucleotide sequences in the sample also encode this CDR3. The chain joins TRBV25-1 to TRBJ2-1, with TRBD2 matching over 7 bases. V shed 5 bases and J 4 bases; nucleotides not matched to a gene: 8. The CDR3 has 15 residues. Looked up from germline, CDR1 is MGHDK and CDR2 is SYGVNS. CDR3 sequence: CASSPRGRAYNEQFF. CDR3 DNA sequence: TGTGCCAGCAGTCCTCGAGGGAGGGCTTACAATGAGCAGTTCTTC.

This sequence joins TRBV27 and TRBJ1-1, with a weak D call TRBD1 (5 bases). The CDR3 is 13 amino acids. Trimming cost V 8 bases and J 1 base, with 11 bases left between them. Germline-derived CDR1 and CDR2 are MNHEY and SMNVEV (reference sequence). This chain's CDR3 is CASQGRGNTEAFF. In DNA, the CDR3 is TGTGCCAGCCAGGGTCGAGGGAACACTGAAGCTTTCTTT.

The chain recombines TRBV12-3 or TRBV12-4 with TRBJ1-1; D gene ambiguous. V lost 5 bases and J lost 3, with 7 bases in between. CDR3 size: 12 residues. DNA of the CDR3: TGTGCCAGCAGTCTAGATCACACTGAAGCTTTCTTT. This gives the protein CASSLDHTEAFF.

This clone showed up just a few times. The chain joins TRBV12-5 to TRBJ2-1, with 13 nucleotides matching TRBD2. The CDR3 is 16 amino acids. V gave up 6 bases and J gave up 3 bases; unmatched junction bases: 5. CDR1 and CDR2 (germline): LGHNT, FRNRAP. The CDR3 DNA follows: TGTGCTAGTGGCCCAACTAGCGGGAGGGTCTACAATGAGCAGTTCTTC. Translating it yields CASGPTSGRVYNEQFF.

V and J are TRBV7-8 and TRBJ2-7, with D perhaps TRBD1 or TRBD2 (6 bases each). The CDR3 runs 19 residues. Trimming left V 4 bases short and J 2 bases short, with 27 bases between. Looked up from germline, CDR1 is SGHVS and CDR2 is FQNEAQ. The CDR3 spells CASSSLAPIGRGRTYEQYF. CDR3 coding DNA: TGTGCCAGCAGCTCCCTCGCCCCCATAGGCCGGGGGCGTACCTACGAGCAGTACTTC.

V and J are TRBV11-2 and TRBJ1-2; a possible D gene is TRBD1 (6 bases). Germline V gives CDR1 SGHAT, CDR2 FQNNGV. There are 14 residues in the CDR3. Trimming left V 3 bases short and J 7 bases short, with 15 bases between. This CDR3 is CASSFNREGRGYTF. The CDR3 bases are TGTGCCAGCAGCTTCAACAGGGAGGGCCGTGGCTACACCTTC. Supplemented by reference TRBV11-2 and TRBJ1-2, the full variable domain reads EAGVAQSPRYKIIEKRQSVAFWCNPISGHATLYWYQQILGQGPKLLIQFQNNGVVDDSQLPKDRFSAERLKGVDSTLKIQPAKLEDSAVYLCASSFNREGRGYTFGSGTRLTVV.